The rows below give T cell receptor beta chains drawn from one sample of a study of blood T cell repertoires in COVID-19. The assay was immunoSEQ multiplex PCR, and TCRdb's table has in-frame clones only and misses some. Of 150,000 to 200,000 clones listed, roughly four fifths are singletons. Sequencing was done on a sample of peripheral blood. These TCRs come from a woman in her 70s with COVID-19, enrolled during active disease. Each CDR3 is given with its conserved first and last residue. The D gene is left open where the match is weak. Clone size appears in some rows only: once, few, many, or a class for an expanded clone.

v_gene: TRBV30
abundance: NA
j_gene: TRBJ1-5
d_gene: TRBD1
CDR3nt: TGTGCCTGGGCTAACAGGGGGCAGCAGCCCCAGCATTTT
CDR3aa: CAWANRGQQPQHF

v_gene: TRBV2
abundance: few
j_gene: TRBJ1-1
d_gene: NA
CDR3nt: TGTGCCAGCAGCTACCTCGCCACCTTGAACACTGAAGCTTTCTTT
CDR3aa: CASSYLATLNTEAFF

v_gene: TRBV29-1
abundance: NA
j_gene: TRBJ2-7
d_gene: TRBD2
CDR3nt: TGCAGCGTTGCGTCTAGCGGGAGAGAGCAGTACTTC
CDR3aa: CSVASSGREQYF

v_gene: TRBV7-3
abundance: NA
j_gene: TRBJ2-1
d_gene: TRBD1
CDR3nt: TGTGCCAGCAGCTTACCTGGACAGGGGACGGGTGAGCAGTTCTTC
CDR3aa: CASSLPGQGTGEQFF

v_gene: TRBV6-6
abundance: NA
j_gene: TRBJ2-5
d_gene: NA
CDR3nt: TGTGCCAGCAGTTACTCGAAGCAGGGGGAGACCCAGTACTTC
CDR3aa: CASSYSKQGETQYF

v_gene: TRBV28
abundance: NA
j_gene: TRBJ2-2
d_gene: NA
CDR3nt: TGTGCCAGCAGGACTAACACCGGGGAGCTGTTTTTT
CDR3aa: CASRTNTGELFF

v_gene: TRBV5-1
abundance: NA
j_gene: TRBJ1-6
d_gene: NA
CDR3nt: TGCGCCAGCAGCTTGACCCAACAGGGCTTCTCCTATAATTCACCCCTCCACTTT
CDR3aa: CASSLTQQGFSYNSPLHF

v_gene: TRBV5-1
abundance: few
j_gene: TRBJ1-5
d_gene: TRBD1
CDR3nt: TGCGCCAGCAGCTTGGAGGGACAGGGAAGCAATCAGCCCCAGCATTTT
CDR3aa: CASSLEGQGSNQPQHF

v_gene: TRBV19
abundance: NA
j_gene: TRBJ2-7
d_gene: TRBD1
CDR3nt: TGTGCCAGTAGTATTTTGGGAACAGGGGGGTACGAGCAGTACTTC
CDR3aa: CASSILGTGGYEQYF

v_gene: TRBV19
abundance: NA
j_gene: TRBJ2-7
d_gene: NA
CDR3nt: TGTGCCAGTAGTGAAGGGAGATCGTTAGTCTACGAGCAGTACTTC
CDR3aa: CASSEGRSLVYEQYF

v_gene: TRBV6-2/TRBV6-3
abundance: NA
j_gene: TRBJ2-1
d_gene: NA
CDR3nt: TGTGCCAGCAGTTATGGTCAGGGCCCCTACAATGAGCAGTTCTTC
CDR3aa: CASSYGQGPYNEQFF

v_gene: TRBV5-1
abundance: NA
j_gene: TRBJ1-2
d_gene: NA
CDR3nt: TGCGCCAGCAGCGAGACAGTGACCACAATCTATGGCTACACCTTC
CDR3aa: CASSETVTTIYGYTF

v_gene: TRBV19
abundance: NA
j_gene: TRBJ1-1
d_gene: NA
CDR3nt: TGTGCCAGTAGTATCAGACAGACCCTCTTGAACACTGAAGCTTTCTTT
CDR3aa: CASSIRQTLLNTEAFF

v_gene: TRBV5-1
abundance: NA
j_gene: TRBJ2-3
d_gene: NA
CDR3nt: TGCGCCAGCAGCGTCGGGGACATCACAGATACGCAGTATTTT
CDR3aa: CASSVGDITDTQYF

v_gene: TRBV28
abundance: NA
j_gene: TRBJ2-3
d_gene: TRBD1
CDR3nt: TGTGCCAGCAGTTCTCATGGGCTAGGGGCAGGGGGAACAGATACGCAGTATTTT
CDR3aa: CASSSHGLGAGGTDTQYF

v_gene: TRBV7-8
abundance: NA
j_gene: TRBJ1-3
d_gene: TRBD1
CDR3nt: TGTGCCAGCAGCTTACTGGGACAGTACTCTGGAAACACCATATATTTT
CDR3aa: CASSLLGQYSGNTIYF

v_gene: TRBV5-1
abundance: NA
j_gene: TRBJ1-2
d_gene: TRBD1
CDR3nt: TGCGCCAGCACCCGGACCCGGGACAGTCGAAGACTAACCAATTTTAACTATGGCTACACCTTC
CDR3aa: CASTRTRDSRRLTNFNYGYTF

v_gene: TRBV30
abundance: many
j_gene: TRBJ2-3
d_gene: NA
CDR3nt: TGTGCCTGGTCCTTTTCAGCGCGAAACACAGATACGCAGTATTTT
CDR3aa: CAWSFSARNTDTQYF

v_gene: TRBV5-1
abundance: NA
j_gene: TRBJ2-3
d_gene: NA
CDR3nt: TGCGCCAGCAGTATAGGACGGGGGTCGGATACGCAGTATTTT
CDR3aa: CASSIGRGSDTQYF

v_gene: TRBV2
abundance: NA
j_gene: TRBJ2-7
d_gene: TRBD2
CDR3nt: TGTGCCAGCAGCCACATAGCGGGAGGAAACGAGCAGTACTTC
CDR3aa: CASSHIAGGNEQYF

v_gene: TRBV6-5
abundance: NA
j_gene: TRBJ1-5
d_gene: NA
CDR3nt: TGTGCCAGCAGCGGAGATGGAACCAATCAGCCCCAGCATTTT
CDR3aa: CASSGDGTNQPQHF

v_gene: TRBV4-3
abundance: NA
j_gene: TRBJ2-7
d_gene: TRBD2
CDR3nt: TGCGCCAGCAGCCAAGAAGCAGGACCCGGGAGGTCCTCCTACGAGCAGTACTTC
CDR3aa: CASSQEAGPGRSSYEQYF

v_gene: TRBV7-7
abundance: NA
j_gene: TRBJ1-1
d_gene: NA
CDR3nt: TGTGCCAGCAGCTTAACACCGAACACTGAAGCTTTCTTT
CDR3aa: CASSLTPNTEAFF

v_gene: TRBV25-1
abundance: NA
j_gene: TRBJ1-3
d_gene: NA
CDR3nt: TGTGCCAGCAGTGGACAGCCCTCTGGAAACACCATATATTTT
CDR3aa: CASSGQPSGNTIYF

v_gene: TRBV5-4
abundance: NA
j_gene: TRBJ2-5
d_gene: NA
CDR3nt: TGTGCCAGCTCCCAAGCGGTCTCTAGACCGCAAGAGACCCAGTACTTC
CDR3aa: CASSQAVSRPQETQYF

v_gene: TRBV7-2
abundance: NA
j_gene: TRBJ1-5
d_gene: TRBD1
CDR3nt: TGTGCCAGCCGGGACAGCCTTAATCAGCCCCAGCATTTT
CDR3aa: CASRDSLNQPQHF

v_gene: TRBV20-1
abundance: NA
j_gene: TRBJ1-6
d_gene: TRBD1
CDR3nt: TGCAGTGCTAGTTATGGGACAGGGGATAATTCACCCCTCCACTTT
CDR3aa: CSASYGTGDNSPLHF

v_gene: TRBV7-9
abundance: few
j_gene: TRBJ2-7
d_gene: NA
CDR3nt: TGTGCCAGCAGCCTAACCCAGGGACTTTACGAGCAGTACTTC
CDR3aa: CASSLTQGLYEQYF

v_gene: TRBV19
abundance: NA
j_gene: TRBJ2-7
d_gene: NA
CDR3nt: TGTGCCAGTAGTATCGAAGAAACAGGTACCTACGAGCAGTACTTC
CDR3aa: CASSIEETGTYEQYF

v_gene: TRBV19
abundance: NA
j_gene: TRBJ2-1
d_gene: TRBD2
CDR3nt: TGTGCCAGTAGTATTCGTGCCGGGACTAGTGGGAATGAGCAGTTCTTC
CDR3aa: CASSIRAGTSGNEQFF

v_gene: TRBV7-2
abundance: NA
j_gene: TRBJ2-3
d_gene: NA
CDR3nt: TGTGCCAGCAGCTTAGAGCTACCTAGCACAGATACGCAGTATTTT
CDR3aa: CASSLELPSTDTQYF

v_gene: TRBV19
abundance: NA
j_gene: TRBJ1-2
d_gene: TRBD1
CDR3nt: TGTGCCAATATCACTCTGGAACTGACAGGGATGGGGGGTGTCTATGGCTACACCTTC
CDR3aa: CANITLELTGMGGVYGYTF

v_gene: TRBV28
abundance: NA
j_gene: TRBJ2-3
d_gene: TRBD2
CDR3nt: TGTGCCAGCAGCCCCCCGGGCGGGAGGGCCACAGATACGCAGTATTTT
CDR3aa: CASSPPGGRATDTQYF

v_gene: TRBV5-8
abundance: NA
j_gene: TRBJ2-3
d_gene: TRBD1
CDR3nt: TGTGCCAGCAGCTCAGACAGGGGGATCGCAGATACGCAGTATTTT
CDR3aa: CASSSDRGIADTQYF

v_gene: TRBV5-1
abundance: NA
j_gene: TRBJ1-2
d_gene: TRBD1
CDR3nt: TGCGCCAGCAGTAGGACAGGGGGCGATCCCGAAGGGCCTAACTATGGCTACACCTTC
CDR3aa: CASSRTGGDPEGPNYGYTF

v_gene: TRBV4-1
abundance: NA
j_gene: TRBJ1-2
d_gene: TRBD1
CDR3nt: TGCGCCAGCAGCCACGGGACAGCGAACAACTATGGCTACACCTTC
CDR3aa: CASSHGTANNYGYTF

v_gene: TRBV18
abundance: NA
j_gene: TRBJ1-1
d_gene: NA
CDR3nt: TGTGCCAGCTCACTAAGCCGGGACACCAACACTGAAGCTTTCTTT
CDR3aa: CASSLSRDTNTEAFF

v_gene: TRBV6-6
abundance: NA
j_gene: TRBJ2-5
d_gene: TRBD2
CDR3nt: TGTGCCAGCAGGACTAGCGGGACACAAGAGACCCAGTACTTC
CDR3aa: CASRTSGTQETQYF

v_gene: TRBV7-9
abundance: NA
j_gene: TRBJ1-1
d_gene: NA
CDR3nt: TGTGCCAGCAGCTCCCGGGGCGGGGGCACTGAAGCTTTCTTT
CDR3aa: CASSSRGGGTEAFF

v_gene: TRBV4-3
abundance: NA
j_gene: TRBJ2-5
d_gene: TRBD2
CDR3nt: TGCGCCAGCAGCCAAGATTGGGCCGGGACTAGCGGGAGTAAAGAGACCCAGTACTTC
CDR3aa: CASSQDWAGTSGSKETQYF

v_gene: TRBV10-3
abundance: once
j_gene: TRBJ1-6
d_gene: NA
CDR3nt: TGTGCCATCAGTGAGTCCGGGTCGGGTTCACCCCTCCACTTT
CDR3aa: CAISESGSGSPLHF

v_gene: TRBV15
abundance: NA
j_gene: TRBJ1-1
d_gene: NA
CDR3nt: TGTGCCACCAGCTTTCCTGGAGGGGGGGTGAACACTGAAGCTTTCTTT
CDR3aa: CATSFPGGGVNTEAFF

v_gene: TRBV5-4
abundance: few
j_gene: TRBJ1-2
d_gene: NA
CDR3nt: TGTGCCAGCAGTCTCGACGGGAACTATGGCTACACCTTC
CDR3aa: CASSLDGNYGYTF

v_gene: TRBV7-9
abundance: few
j_gene: TRBJ1-2
d_gene: NA
CDR3nt: TGTGCCAGCACCCCTCTGGGCAGGGCCTTCTATGGCTACACCTTC
CDR3aa: CASTPLGRAFYGYTF

v_gene: TRBV7-8
abundance: NA
j_gene: TRBJ2-7
d_gene: TRBD1
CDR3nt: TGTGCCAGCAGCTTAGGGACAGGGGGCTTCTACGAGCAGTACTTC
CDR3aa: CASSLGTGGFYEQYF